The T cell receptor beta chain under discussion was sequenced for a study of read filtering for tumor transcriptome and immune sequencing. This library used about 360 ng RNA and molecular barcoded adaptors spanning alpha/delta and beta/gamma chains. MiXCR, run by TCRdb on the reads, gives a single entry per CDR3 protein. The sample holds 40,000 or so distinct CDR3 sequences, roughly an eighth seen once. This clonotype was picked up many times. The target antigen is unknown. Study-wide points: This fraction held mixed bone marrow immune cells after CD138-negative sorting.

The receptor was isolated from a donor older than 35 with multiple myeloma. The sample taken for sequencing was a population of CD138-negative cells sorted from bone marrow.

CDR3 nucleotide sequence: TGCGCCAGCAGCTTTGAGCGGGGCGGGCGAGATACGCAGTATTTT. Encoded protein: CASSFERGGRDTQYF. This chain connects TRBV5-1 to TRBJ2-3, with TRBD2 identical over 7 bases. Germline V gene sequence: CDR1 SGHRS, CDR2 YFSETQ. This CDR3 region has 15 residues. J gave up 5 bases and V 2 bases, and 8 bases lay outside the gene matches.